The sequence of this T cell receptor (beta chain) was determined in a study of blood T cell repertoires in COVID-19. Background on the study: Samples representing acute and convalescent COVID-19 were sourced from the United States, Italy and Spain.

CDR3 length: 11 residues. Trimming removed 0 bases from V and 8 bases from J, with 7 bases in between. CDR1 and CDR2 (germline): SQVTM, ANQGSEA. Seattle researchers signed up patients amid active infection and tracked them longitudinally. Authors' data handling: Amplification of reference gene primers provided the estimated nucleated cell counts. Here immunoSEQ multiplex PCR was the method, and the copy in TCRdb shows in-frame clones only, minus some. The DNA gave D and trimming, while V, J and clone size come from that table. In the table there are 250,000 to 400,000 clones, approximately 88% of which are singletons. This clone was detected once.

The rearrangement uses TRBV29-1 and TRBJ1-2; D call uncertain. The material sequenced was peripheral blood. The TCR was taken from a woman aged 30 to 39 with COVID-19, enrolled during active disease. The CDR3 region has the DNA TGCAGCGTTGAAGAAGGCAGGGGCTACACCTTC. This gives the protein CSVEEGRGYTF.